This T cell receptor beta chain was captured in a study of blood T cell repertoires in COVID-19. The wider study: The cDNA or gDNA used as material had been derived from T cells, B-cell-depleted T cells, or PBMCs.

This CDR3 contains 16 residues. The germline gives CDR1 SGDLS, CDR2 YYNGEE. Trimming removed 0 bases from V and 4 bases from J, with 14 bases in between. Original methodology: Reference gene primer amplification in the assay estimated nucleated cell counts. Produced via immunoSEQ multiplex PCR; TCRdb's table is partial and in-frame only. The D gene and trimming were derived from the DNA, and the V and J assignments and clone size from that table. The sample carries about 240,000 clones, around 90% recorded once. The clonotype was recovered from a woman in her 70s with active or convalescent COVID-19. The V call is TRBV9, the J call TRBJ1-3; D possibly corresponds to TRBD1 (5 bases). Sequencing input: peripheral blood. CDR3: CASSVERGAAGNTIYF. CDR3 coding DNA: TGTGCCAGCAGCGTAGAGCGGGGCGCGGCGGGAAACACCATATATTTT.